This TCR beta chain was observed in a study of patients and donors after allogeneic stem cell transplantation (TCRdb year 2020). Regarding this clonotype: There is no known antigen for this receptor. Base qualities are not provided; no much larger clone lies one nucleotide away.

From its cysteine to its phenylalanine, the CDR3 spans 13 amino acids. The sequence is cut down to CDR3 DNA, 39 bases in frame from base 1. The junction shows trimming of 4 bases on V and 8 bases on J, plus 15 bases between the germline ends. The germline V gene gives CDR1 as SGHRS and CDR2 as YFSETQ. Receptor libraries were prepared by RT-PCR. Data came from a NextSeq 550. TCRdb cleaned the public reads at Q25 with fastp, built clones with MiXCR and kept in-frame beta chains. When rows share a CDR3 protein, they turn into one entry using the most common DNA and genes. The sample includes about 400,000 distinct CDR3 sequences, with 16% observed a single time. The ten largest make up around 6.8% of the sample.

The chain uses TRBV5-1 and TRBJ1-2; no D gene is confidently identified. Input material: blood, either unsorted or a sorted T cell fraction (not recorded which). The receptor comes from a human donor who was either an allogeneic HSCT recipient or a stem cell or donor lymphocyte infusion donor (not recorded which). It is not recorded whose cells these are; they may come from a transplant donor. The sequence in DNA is TGCGCCAGCAGCCCTCCGGGAGGTGAAGGCTACACCTTC. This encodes CASSPPGGEGYTF.